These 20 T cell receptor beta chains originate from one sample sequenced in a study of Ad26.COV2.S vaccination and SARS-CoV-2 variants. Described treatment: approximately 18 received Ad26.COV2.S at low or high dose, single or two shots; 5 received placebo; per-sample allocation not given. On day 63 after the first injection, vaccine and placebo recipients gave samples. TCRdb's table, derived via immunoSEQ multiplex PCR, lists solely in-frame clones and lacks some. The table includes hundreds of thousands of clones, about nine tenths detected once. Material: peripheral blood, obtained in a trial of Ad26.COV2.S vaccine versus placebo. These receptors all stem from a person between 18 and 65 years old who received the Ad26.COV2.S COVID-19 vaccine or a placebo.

Here the CDR3 reads CASSQDLAGGFYNEQFF. The CDR3 DNA reads TGCGCCAGCAGCCAGGACCTAGCGGGGGGTTTCTACAATGAGCAGTTCTTC. The chain is built from TRBV4-3 and TRBJ2-1; TRBD2 aligns across 11 bases. V lost 3 bases and J lost 3; bases outside the gene matches: 7. The CDR3 is 17 amino acids. Germline CDR1 LGHNA, CDR2 YSLEER.

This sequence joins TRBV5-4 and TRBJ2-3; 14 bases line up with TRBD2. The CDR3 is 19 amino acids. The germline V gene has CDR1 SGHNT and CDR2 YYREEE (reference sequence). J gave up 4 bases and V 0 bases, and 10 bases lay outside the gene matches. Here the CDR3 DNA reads TGTGCCAGCAGCTTGGGACTAGCGGGGGGGCAATTGGAGTCAGATACGCAGTATTTT. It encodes CASSLGLAGGQLESDTQYF.

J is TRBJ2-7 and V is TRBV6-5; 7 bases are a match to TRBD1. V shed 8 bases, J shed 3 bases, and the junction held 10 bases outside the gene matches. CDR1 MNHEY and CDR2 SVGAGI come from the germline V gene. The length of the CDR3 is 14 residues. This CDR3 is CASAPGDSYYEQYF. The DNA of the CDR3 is TGTGCCAGCGCACCCGGGGACAGTTACTACGAGCAGTACTTC.

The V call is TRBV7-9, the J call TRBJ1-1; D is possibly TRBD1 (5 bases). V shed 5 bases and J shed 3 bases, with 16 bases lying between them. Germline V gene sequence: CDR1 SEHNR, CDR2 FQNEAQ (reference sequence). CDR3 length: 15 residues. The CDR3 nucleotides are TGTGCCAGCAGCCCTGAAGGGGCGGTGGACACTGAAGCTTTCTTT. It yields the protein CASSPEGAVDTEAFF.

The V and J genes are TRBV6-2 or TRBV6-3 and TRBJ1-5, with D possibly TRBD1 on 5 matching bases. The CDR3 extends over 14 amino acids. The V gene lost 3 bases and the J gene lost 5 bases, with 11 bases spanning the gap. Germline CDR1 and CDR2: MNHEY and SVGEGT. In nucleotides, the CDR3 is TGTGCCAGCAGTTATCCCAACAGGTATCAGCCCCAGCATTTT. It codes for CASSYPNRYQPQHF.

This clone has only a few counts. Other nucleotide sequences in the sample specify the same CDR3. CDR3 sequence: CAWSSGTGGSPLHF. The DNA of the CDR3 is TGTGCCTGGAGTTCTGGGACAGGGGGCTCACCCCTCCACTTT. V and J are TRBV30 and TRBJ1-6, with TRBD1 identical over 12 bases. Germline CDR1 reads GTSNPN; CDR2 reads SVGIG (reference sequence). Losses at the gene ends were 2 bases for V and 10 bases for J; bases not matched to a gene: 3. The CDR3 consists of 14 residues.

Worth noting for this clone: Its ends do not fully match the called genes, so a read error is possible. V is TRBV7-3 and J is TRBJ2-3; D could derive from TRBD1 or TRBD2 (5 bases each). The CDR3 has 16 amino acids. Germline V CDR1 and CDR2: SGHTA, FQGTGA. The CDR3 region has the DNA TGTGCCAGCTGGTCTAGGGGCAGACTAAGCACAGATACGCAGTCATTT. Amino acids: CASWSRGRLSTDTQSF.

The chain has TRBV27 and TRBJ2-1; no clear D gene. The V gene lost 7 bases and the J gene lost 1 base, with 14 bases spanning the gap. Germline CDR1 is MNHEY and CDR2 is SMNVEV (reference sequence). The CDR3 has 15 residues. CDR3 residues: CASNIMDGSYNEQFF. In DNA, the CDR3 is TGTGCCAGCAACATAATGGACGGATCCTACAATGAGCAGTTCTTC.

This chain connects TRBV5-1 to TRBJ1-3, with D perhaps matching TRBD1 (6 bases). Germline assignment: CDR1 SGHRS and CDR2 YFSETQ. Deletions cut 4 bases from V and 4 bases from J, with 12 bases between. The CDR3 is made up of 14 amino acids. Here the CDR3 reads CASSMWDTGNTIYF. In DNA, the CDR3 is TGCGCCAGCAGCATGTGGGACACGGGAAACACCATATATTTT.

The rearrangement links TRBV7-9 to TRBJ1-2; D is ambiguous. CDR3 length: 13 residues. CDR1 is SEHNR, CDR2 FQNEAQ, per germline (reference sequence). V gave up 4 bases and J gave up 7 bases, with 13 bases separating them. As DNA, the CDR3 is TGTGCCAGCAGCTCGGAGGTACAGTCTGGCTACACCTTC. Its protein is CASSSEVQSGYTF.

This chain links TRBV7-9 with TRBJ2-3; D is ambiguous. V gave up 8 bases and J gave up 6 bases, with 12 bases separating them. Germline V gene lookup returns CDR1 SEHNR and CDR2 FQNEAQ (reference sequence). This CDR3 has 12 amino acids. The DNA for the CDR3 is TGTGCCAGCGTTCAAGCTGGGGATACGCAGTATTTT. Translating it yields CASVQAGDTQYF.

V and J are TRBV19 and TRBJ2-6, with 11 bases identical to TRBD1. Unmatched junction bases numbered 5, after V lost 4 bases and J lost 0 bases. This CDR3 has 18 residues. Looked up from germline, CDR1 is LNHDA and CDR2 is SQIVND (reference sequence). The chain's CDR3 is CASSRDRGWISGANVLTF. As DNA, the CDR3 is TGTGCCAGTAGTAGGGACAGGGGGTGGATCTCTGGGGCCAACGTCCTGACTTTC.

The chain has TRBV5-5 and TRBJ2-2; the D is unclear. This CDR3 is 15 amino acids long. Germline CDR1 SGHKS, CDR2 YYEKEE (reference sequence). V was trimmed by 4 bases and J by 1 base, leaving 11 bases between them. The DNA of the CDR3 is TGTGCCAGCAGCCCCTTCGTCGTGAACACCGGGGAGCTGTTTTTT. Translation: CASSPFVVNTGELFF.

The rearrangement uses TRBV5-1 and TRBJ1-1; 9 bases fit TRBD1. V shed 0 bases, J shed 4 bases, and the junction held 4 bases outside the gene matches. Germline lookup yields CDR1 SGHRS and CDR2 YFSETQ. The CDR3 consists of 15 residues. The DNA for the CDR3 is TGCGCCAGCAGCTTGGAACAGGGGGCTTTCACTGAAGCTTTCTTT. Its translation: CASSLEQGAFTEAFF.

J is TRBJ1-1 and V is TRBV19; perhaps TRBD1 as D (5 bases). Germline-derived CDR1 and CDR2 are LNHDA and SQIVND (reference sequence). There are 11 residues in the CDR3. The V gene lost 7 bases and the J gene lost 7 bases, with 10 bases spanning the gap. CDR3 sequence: CASTQTDEAFF. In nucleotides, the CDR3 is TGTGCCAGTACCCAGACAGATGAAGCTTTCTTT. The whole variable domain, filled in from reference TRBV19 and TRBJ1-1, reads DGGITQSPKYLFRKEGQNVTLSCEQNLNHDAMYWYRQDPGQGLRLIYYSQIVNDFQKGDIAEGYSVSREKKESFPLTVTSAQKNPTAFYLCASTQTDEAFFGQGTRLTVV.

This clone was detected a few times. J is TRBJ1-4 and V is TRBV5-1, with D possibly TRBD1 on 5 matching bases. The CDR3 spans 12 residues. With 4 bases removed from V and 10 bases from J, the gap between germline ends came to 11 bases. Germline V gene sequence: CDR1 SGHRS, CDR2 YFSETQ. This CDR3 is CASSDTGRKLFF. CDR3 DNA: TGCGCCAGCAGCGACACAGGAAGAAAACTGTTTTTT.

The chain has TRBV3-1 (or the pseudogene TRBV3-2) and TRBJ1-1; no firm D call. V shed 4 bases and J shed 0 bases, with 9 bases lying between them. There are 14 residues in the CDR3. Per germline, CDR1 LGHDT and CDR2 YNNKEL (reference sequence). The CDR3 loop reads CASSPDLMNTEAFF. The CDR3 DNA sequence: TGTGCCAGCAGCCCCGATCTTATGAACACTGAAGCTTTCTTT.

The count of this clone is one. The CDR3 region has the DNA TGTGCCTGGAGTGACAGGGGCGGTCAGCCCCAGCATTTT. Protein sequence: CAWSDRGGQPQHF. The V call is TRBV30, the J call TRBJ1-5, with 7 bases fitting TRBD1. Germline loops: CDR1 GTSNPN, CDR2 SVGIG (reference sequence). Trimming took 1 base from V and 6 from J; bases not matched to a gene: 3. CDR3 length: 13 amino acids.

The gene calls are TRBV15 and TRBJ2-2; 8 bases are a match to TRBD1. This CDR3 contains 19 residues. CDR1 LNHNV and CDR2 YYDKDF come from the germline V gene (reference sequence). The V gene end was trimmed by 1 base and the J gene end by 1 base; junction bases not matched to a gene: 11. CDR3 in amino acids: CATSRVAWTGKKNTGELFF. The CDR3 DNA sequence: TGTGCCACCAGCAGAGTAGCGTGGACAGGGAAAAAGAACACCGGGGAGCTGTTTTTT.

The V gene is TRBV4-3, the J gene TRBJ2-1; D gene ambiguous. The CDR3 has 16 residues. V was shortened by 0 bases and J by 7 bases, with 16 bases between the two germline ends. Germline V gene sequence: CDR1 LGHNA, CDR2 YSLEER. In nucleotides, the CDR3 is TGCGCCAGCAGCCAAGATAGGCTACTCCCGGCGAATGAGCAGTTCTTC. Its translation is CASSQDRLLPANEQFF.